These 13 T cell receptor beta chains originate from one sample sequenced in a study of technical replicates of blood from several donors. TCRdb's copy holds only in-frame clones and misses some; the assay was immunoSEQ multiplex PCR. This table has under 95,000 clones, 75% to 95% appearing once. Sequencing was performed on T cells isolated from PBMCs. Receptors were obtained from a human donor in good health. Some clones in this sample may be carry-over from other donors' samples.

The chain recombines TRBV30 with TRBJ1-5; D gene uncertain. V was cut by 2 bases and J by 4 bases, with 6 bases left in between. This CDR3 spans 12 amino acids. CDR1 and CDR2 from the germline V gene are GTSNPN and SVGIG (reference sequence). CDR3 region: CAWSPGNQPQHF. In DNA, the CDR3 is TGTGCCTGGAGTCCCGGGAATCAGCCCCAGCATTTT.

The gene calls are TRBV4-2 and TRBJ2-7; 12 bases line up with TRBD2. The J segment lost 12 bases and the V segment lost 1 base, leaving 7 bases of the junction unmatched. CDR3 length equals 14 residues. CDR1 is LGHNA, CDR2 YNFKEQ, per germline. The CDR3 DNA is TGTGCCAGCAGCCAAGGGACTAGCGGGGAAGCGACGTACTTC. Amino acids: CASSQGTSGEATYF.

The J gene is TRBJ1-1, the V gene TRBV28; 7 bases align to TRBD1. There are 14 residues in the CDR3. J gave up 0 bases and V 6 bases, and 4 bases lay outside the gene matches. The germline V gene encodes CDR1 MDHEN and CDR2 SYDVKM. The CDR3 bases are TGTGCCAGCAGGATAGGGGGCATGAACACTGAAGCTTTCTTT. This codes for CASRIGGMNTEAFF.

The V call is TRBV28, the J call TRBJ2-3, with D tentatively TRBD1 (5 bases). With 3 bases removed from V and 3 bases from J, the gap between germline ends came to 13 bases. This CDR3 is built from 15 residues. Germline V gene data show CDR1 as MDHEN and CDR2 as SYDVKM. The CDR3 sequence is CASSLERPGTDTQYF. The CDR3 DNA sequence: TGTGCCAGCAGTTTGGAGCGCCCAGGGACAGATACGCAGTATTTT.

This clone has a single count. The chain has TRBV18 and TRBJ2-5, with TRBD2 matching over 8 bases. The V segment lost 4 bases and the J segment 5 bases; nucleotides outside the gene matches: 6. The germline V gene has CDR1 KGHSH and CDR2 LQKENI. This CDR3 spans 14 amino acids. CDR3 in DNA: TGTGCCAGCTCACTCCCAGCGGGGGCGGAGACCCAGTACTTC. Its protein product is CASSLPAGAETQYF.

This sequence joins TRBV10-1 and TRBJ1-2; D possibly corresponds to TRBD1 (6 bases). Trimming left V 2 bases short and J 8 bases short, with 18 bases between. Germline V gene lookup returns CDR1 WNHNN and CDR2 SYGVQD (reference sequence). The CDR3 length is 15 residues. The CDR3 DNA reads TGCGCCAGCAGTGAGCTGAGGGGGTCTCAAGAGGGCTACACCTTC. Translated, it gives CASSELRGSQEGYTF.

CDR3 amino acids: CASSSKETQYF. DNA for the CDR3: TGTGCCAGCAGCTCTAAAGAGACCCAGTACTTC. V is TRBV13 and J is TRBJ2-5; D is unclear. This CDR3 spans 11 amino acids. Trimming took off 4 bases at V and 3 bases at J, with 3 bases between the two ends. Germline lookup yields CDR1 PRHDT and CDR2 FYEKMQ (reference sequence).

The chain has TRBV2 and TRBJ2-7; perhaps TRBD2 as D (7 bases). CDR1 and CDR2 (germline): SNHLY, FYNNEI. This CDR3 comprises 15 residues. Trimming removed 9 bases at V and 7 bases at J, with 25 bases between. For the CDR3, the DNA is TGTGCCAGTCCCCCCGCGGCTGGGGGGGCTGAAGAGCAGTACTTC. It translates to CASPPAAGGAEEQYF.

The chain has TRBV7-3 and TRBJ2-7; TRBD1 agrees at 7 bases. V shed 3 bases and J 3 bases; nucleotides not matched to a gene: 2. CDR3 size: 13 residues. Germline lookup yields CDR1 SGHTA and CDR2 FQGTGA. This CDR3 reads CASSLGQNYEQYF. CDR3 nucleotide sequence: TGTGCCAGCAGCTTGGGACAGAACTACGAGCAGTACTTC.

The J gene is TRBJ2-5, the V gene TRBV28, with D possibly matching TRBD1 (5 bases). The germline V and J ends were trimmed by 7 bases and 4 bases, with 13 bases remaining between them. The CDR3 length is 13 residues. Germline V gives CDR1 MDHEN, CDR2 SYDVKM. The DNA of the CDR3 is TGTGCCAGCACCATAAGGGGAAGAGAGACCCAGTACTTC. Amino acid sequence: CASTIRGRETQYF.

The CDR3 region has the DNA TGTGCCAGCAGCCCGAGGTTATGGCGCGACGAGCAGTACTTC. Protein product: CASSPRLWRDEQYF. This chain joins TRBV9 and TRBJ2-7; D uncertain. The CDR3 sequence is 14 residues long. V lost 4 bases and J lost 5, with 16 bases in between. Germline V gene lookup returns CDR1 SGDLS and CDR2 YYNGEE.

The rearrangement links TRBV4-1 to TRBJ1-2; D is undetermined. The CDR3 covers 13 residues. The germline V gene encodes CDR1 MGHRA and CDR2 YSYEKL. Trimming removed 5 bases from V and 10 bases from J, with 17 bases in between. CDR3 nucleotides: TGCGCCAGCAGCTCTGGACCTTTCGGGATCTACACCTTC. It translates to CASSSGPFGIYTF.

This sequence joins TRBV15 and TRBJ1-2; D remains ambiguous. Germline V gives CDR1 LNHNV, CDR2 YYDKDF (reference sequence). CDR3 length: 14 amino acids. V was clipped by 0 bases and J by 2 bases, with 7 bases between them. The CDR3, as DNA: TGTGCCACCAGCAGAGAAACAAGAAACTATGGCTACACCTTC. Residues: CATSRETRNYGYTF.